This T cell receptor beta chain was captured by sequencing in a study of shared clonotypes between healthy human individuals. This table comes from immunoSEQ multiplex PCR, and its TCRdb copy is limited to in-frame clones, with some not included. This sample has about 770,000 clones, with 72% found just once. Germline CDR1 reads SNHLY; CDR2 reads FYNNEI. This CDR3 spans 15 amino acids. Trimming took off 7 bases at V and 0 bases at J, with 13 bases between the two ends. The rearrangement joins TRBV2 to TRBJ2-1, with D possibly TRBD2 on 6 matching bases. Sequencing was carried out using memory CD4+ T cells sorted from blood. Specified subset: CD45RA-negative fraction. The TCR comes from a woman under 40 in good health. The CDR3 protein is CASTRWRGSYNEQFF. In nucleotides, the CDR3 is TGTGCCAGCACCCGCTGGAGGGGCTCCTACAATGAGCAGTTCTTC. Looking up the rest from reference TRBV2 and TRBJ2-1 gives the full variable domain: EPEVTQTPSHQVTQMGQEVILRCVPISNHLYFYWYRQILGQKVEFLVSFYNNEISEKSEIFDDQFSVERPDGSNFTLKIRSTKLEDSAMYFCASTRWRGSYNEQFFGPGTRLTVL.